What follows describes a single T cell receptor beta chain. Its antigen is unknown. Between the trimmed V and J ends, which lost 2 bases and 4 bases, there was a span of 12 bases. This CDR3 comprises 14 residues. The germline gives CDR1 SGHAT, CDR2 FQDESV (reference sequence). Clones were sequenced by immunoSEQ multiplex PCR, and TCRdb holds only the in-frame ones, with some missing. The sample includes 75,000 to 95,000 clones, around 84% seen only once; the top ten take 10% to 15%. These data originate in a study of T cell responses to AZD1222 COVID-19 vaccine. Study details: Second doses at about 4 or about 12 weeks were pooled.

Broader study findings: Females made up more of the donors, who were largely white British, and clonal diversity may have come out too low. Reportedly, nearly half of unique spike TCRs recognized epitopes outside B.1.351/B.1.1.7 mutations.

The chain uses TRBV11-1 and TRBJ2-7; tentative D call: TRBD1 (6 bases). The TCR comes from an adult in good health. The sample in question was peripheral blood, obtained on day 0 of AZD1222 vaccination. The CDR3: CASSLIRGGYEQYF. CDR3 sequence (DNA): TGTGCCAGCAGCTTAATCAGGGGCGGGTACGAGCAGTACTTC.